This T cell receptor beta chain was captured in a study of cytomegalovirus exposure and HLA in healthy donors. The PCR made use of 60 Vbeta and 13 Jbeta primers. Using immunoSEQ multiplex PCR, the repertoire was profiled, and TCRdb retains in-frame clones only, with some absent. The sample holds a few hundred thousand clones, about 90% seen once. The sequencing sample was made of PBMCs. This clonotype originated in a girl aged 2 to 10 in good health and CMV-seronegative.

CDR3 region: CASSLGQMNTEAFF. The CDR3 nucleotides read TGTGCCAGCAGTTTAGGGCAGATGAACACTGAAGCTTTCTTT. The chain carries TRBV27 and TRBJ1-1; D remains ambiguous. The germline V gene encodes CDR1 MNHEY and CDR2 SMNVEV (reference sequence). This CDR3 has 14 amino acids. V was pared by 2 bases and J by 0 bases, with 7 bases between.